The present TCR beta chain was sequenced within a study of T cell responses to AZD1222 COVID-19 vaccine. As for this clone: Antigen specificity is unknown.

Study-level results: At 160-218 and 743-854, vaccine-associated CD4 TCRs were dominant, and they spanned spike. Females made up more of the donors, who were largely white British, and clonal diversity may have come out too low. Close to half of all spike-specific TCRs reportedly target regions of the variants that are unmutated.

TCRdb's copy holds only in-frame clones and misses some; the assay was immunoSEQ multiplex PCR. The repertoire has some 150,000 clones, around 90% of them found once; the top ten carry about 5.4%. V lost 4 bases and J lost 1, with 7 bases in between. This CDR3 spans 13 amino acids. Germline V gene data show CDR1 as SGHTA and CDR2 as FQGTGA. The chain combines TRBV7-3 with TRBJ1-1; maybe TRBD1 (5 bases). This material consisted of peripheral blood, taken 28 days after the second dose of the MenACWY control vaccine. This TCR was sampled from an adult who received the MenACWY meningococcal vaccine as a control. The CDR3 loop is CASSSTGNTEAFF. Written as DNA, the CDR3 is TGTGCCAGCAGCTCAACAGGGAACACTGAAGCTTTCTTT.